The next 24 T cell receptor beta chains were all read from a single sample in a study of OX40 agonist ivuxolimab in advanced cancers. Profiled with immunoSEQ multiplex PCR; TCRdb holds only in-frame clones, not every one. The sample yields approximately 68,000 clones, approximately 86% seen once. This material consisted of CD4+ or CD8+ T cells sorted from blood, taken in a trial of the OX40 agonist ivuxolimab. The source of these receptors is an adult with an advanced solid tumor such as melanoma, head and neck, liver or kidney cancer.

About this clone itself: No conserved phenylalanine or tryptophan is present at the end of the CDR3, so a read error is the likely explanation. This sequence joins TRBV30 and TRBJ2-7; D possibly corresponds to TRBD2 (7 bases). CDR3 length: 14 residues. V gave up 5 bases and J gave up 3 bases, with 17 bases separating them. CDR1 GTSNPN and CDR2 SVGIG come from the germline V gene (reference sequence). CDR3 region: CAWGGANKGYEQYL. The CDR3 DNA sequence: TGTGCCTGGGGGGGGGCAAACAAGGGCTACGAGCAGTACCTC.

The chain recombines TRBV30 with TRBJ1-4; 7 bases are a match to TRBD1. CDR1 and CDR2 (germline): GTSNPN, SVGIG (reference sequence). The CDR3 extends over 15 amino acids. The V segment lost 2 bases and the J segment 7 bases; nucleotides outside the gene matches: 10. The CDR3 is CAWSLPTGISEKLFF. For the CDR3, the DNA is TGTGCCTGGAGTCTCCCGACAGGGATAAGTGAAAAACTGTTTTTT.

The chain combines TRBV4-1 with TRBJ2-5; D could derive from TRBD1 or TRBD2 (6 bases each). The length of the CDR3 is 19 residues. The V gene lost 4 bases and the J gene lost 3 bases, with 27 bases spanning the gap. The germline gives CDR1 MGHRA, CDR2 YSYEKL. CDR3 region: CASSPASRGLAGVEETQYF. CDR3 in DNA: TGCGCCAGCAGCCCAGCCAGCCGGGGGCTAGCCGGAGTAGAAGAGACCCAGTACTTC.

This chain connects TRBV6-5 to TRBJ1-4; 10 bases map to TRBD1. The V gene end was trimmed by 6 bases and the J gene end by 10 bases; junction bases not matched to a gene: 8. This CDR3 contains 14 residues. Germline assignment: CDR1 MNHEY and CDR2 SVGAGI. Here the CDR3 DNA reads TGTGCCAGCAGCCCGACAGGGGGCAGGGGAAAACTGTTTTTT. As protein: CASSPTGGRGKLFF.

V is TRBV28 and J is TRBJ1-4; D gene uncertain. Trimming pared 4 bases from V and 0 bases from J, leaving 6 bases between. This CDR3 spans 14 amino acids. The V gene's germline CDR1 is MDHEN and CDR2 SYDVKM. This CDR3 reads CASSSPTTNEKLFF. CDR3 DNA sequence: TGTGCCAGCAGTTCCCCAACAACTAATGAAAAACTGTTTTTT. The full variable domain, with the rest looked up from reference TRBV28 and TRBJ1-4, is DVKVTQSSRYLVKRTGEKVFLECVQDMDHENMFWYRQDPGLGLRLIYFSYDVKMKEKGDIPEGYSVSREKKERFSLILESASTNQTSMYLCASSSPTTNEKLFFGSGTQLSVL.

This rearrangement joins TRBV18 to TRBJ2-1; D possibly corresponds to TRBD1 (5 bases). Germline CDR1 reads KGHSH; CDR2 reads LQKENI. Trimming shortened V by 5 bases and J by 10 bases, and 12 bases separated the two germline ends. The CDR3 length is 12 residues. CDR3 bases: TGTGCCAGCTCAATGGCCAACAGGGAGCAGTTCTTC. Translated, it gives CASSMANREQFF.

The CDR3 bases are TGTGCCAGCCTCCCCCAACAGCACAGTGAAAAACTGTTTTTT. It translates to CASLPQQHSEKLFF. This sequence joins TRBV18 and TRBJ1-4, with D hard to call. The CDR3 runs to 14 residues. V was cut by 8 bases and J by 7 bases, with 17 bases left in between. Germline V gene lookup returns CDR1 KGHSH and CDR2 LQKENI.

V and J are TRBV5-1 and TRBJ1-2; 7 bases align to TRBD1. From germline, CDR1 is SGHRS and CDR2 YFSETQ. The CDR3 has 14 amino acids. Trimming removed 1 base from V and 1 base from J; junction bases left unmatched: 1. The CDR3 DNA follows: TGCGCCAGCAGCTTGACAGGGGATAACTATGGCTACACCTTC. The encoded protein is CASSLTGDNYGYTF.

This clone has only a few counts. V and J are TRBV18 and TRBJ1-2; 8 bases align to TRBD1. The V gene's germline CDR1 is KGHSH and CDR2 LQKENI. This CDR3 is built from 14 residues. The trim removed 3 bases at V and 7 bases at J, leaving 7 bases unmatched. CDR3 nucleotide sequence: TGTGCCAGCTCACCGGATGGACAGGGCTCTGGCTACACCTTC. This codes for CASSPDGQGSGYTF.

The chain combines TRBV5-1 with TRBJ1-3, with D hard to call. The length of the CDR3 is 16 residues. V shed 4 bases and J shed 4 bases, with 18 bases lying between them. Germline V gene sequence: CDR1 SGHRS, CDR2 YFSETQ. The DNA of the CDR3 is TGCGCCAGCAGCCGTCTCTCTAAAGAAGAGGGAAACACCATATATTTT. It encodes CASSRLSKEEGNTIYF.

The rearrangement links TRBV19 to TRBJ1-2; maybe TRBD1 (5 bases). V gave up 5 bases and J gave up 4 bases, with 14 bases separating them. Germline V gives CDR1 LNHDA, CDR2 SQIVND (reference sequence). This CDR3 is built from 14 residues. CDR3 sequence reads: CASSLRGLIYGYTF. As DNA, the CDR3 is TGTGCCAGTAGTTTACGGGGCCTCATCTATGGCTACACCTTC.

The chain joins TRBV28 to TRBJ1-5; unclear D gene. CDR1 is MDHEN and CDR2 is SYDVKM in the germline V gene. The CDR3 has 14 residues. Between the trimmed V and J ends, which lost 1 base and 2 bases, there was a span of 6 bases. DNA for the CDR3: TGTGCCAGCAGTTTATTTGGGGGCAATCAGCCCCAGCATTTT. It is translated as CASSLFGGNQPQHF.

The chain carries TRBV7-2 and TRBJ2-1; D remains ambiguous. V lost 5 bases and J 6 bases, leaving 8 bases between the germline ends. CDR1 is SGHTA and CDR2 is FQGNSA in the germline V gene. The CDR3 covers 12 residues. The CDR3 sequence is CASSPQFNEQFF. The DNA for the CDR3 is TGTGCCAGCAGCCCACAGTTCAATGAGCAGTTCTTC.

V usage is TRBV9 and J usage is TRBJ2-6; TRBD1 is a possible D gene (6 bases). CDR1 and CDR2 from the germline V gene are SGDLS and YYNGEE. V shed 0 bases and J shed 0 bases, with 13 bases lying between them. The CDR3 spans 18 residues. The CDR3: CASSVGIGQSSGANVLTF. CDR3 sequence (DNA): TGTGCCAGCAGCGTAGGGATTGGACAGAGCTCTGGGGCCAACGTCCTGACTTTC.

This clone was observed a few times. The DNA for the CDR3 is TGTGCCAGCAGCAAAGAGTGGGGCCACGGAGGCAATCAGCCCCAGCATTTT. Encoded protein: CASSKEWGHGGNQPQHF. The V gene is TRBV21-1, the J gene TRBJ1-5; the D call of TRBD1 is as the table states it, not checked on the DNA. TRBV21-1 is flagged as a pseudogene. This CDR3 comprises 17 residues.

A note on this clone: Other DNA sequences in the sample encode the same CDR3. This sequence joins TRBV6-5 and TRBJ1-6; D gene ambiguous. Germline V gene lookup returns CDR1 MNHEY and CDR2 SVGAGI. The CDR3 is 13 amino acids. Trimming shortened V by 11 bases and J by 7 bases, and 15 bases separated the two germline ends. DNA for the CDR3: TGTGCCGGCTCACGAGATCCAAATTCACCCCTCCACTTT. It translates to CAGSRDPNSPLHF.

This chain joins TRBV6-5 and TRBJ2-7; the match to TRBD1 covers 7 bases. This CDR3 region has 13 residues. Trimming at V came to 8 bases and at J to 4 bases, leaving 8 bases not matched to a gene. Germline V gene sequence: CDR1 MNHEY, CDR2 SVGAGI. The CDR3 DNA reads TGTGCCAGCCGGGACAGTTATTTGTACGAGCAGTACTTC. This codes for CASRDSYLYEQYF.

The rearrangement links TRBV6-1 to TRBJ1-1, with D unresolved. Between the trimmed V and J ends, which lost 7 bases and 5 bases, there was a span of 8 bases. The CDR3 contains 11 residues. Per germline, CDR1 MNHNS and CDR2 SASEGT. CDR3 DNA sequence: TGTGCCAGCACTTACCGGACTGAAGCTTTCTTT. It translates to CASTYRTEAFF.

J is TRBJ1-4 and V is TRBV9, with 7 bases fitting TRBD1. Trimming at V came to 3 bases and at J to 5 bases, leaving 7 bases not matched to a gene. This CDR3 spans 15 amino acids. Germline CDR1 and CDR2: SGDLS and YYNGEE. For the CDR3, the DNA is TGTGCCAGCAGCGCCCAACAGGGGCCGAATGAAAAACTGTTTTTT. This sequence encodes CASSAQQGPNEKLFF.

The chain links TRBV20-1 to TRBJ2-4; possible D gene TRBD2, 5 bases. The CDR3 length is 11 residues. Trimming took off 5 bases at V and 10 bases at J, with 12 bases between the two ends. Germline V lookup: CDR1 DFQATT, CDR2 SNEGSKA (reference sequence). The CDR3 DNA reads as TGCAGTGCTCTCGGGATTTGGATTCAGTACTTC. Translated, it gives CSALGIWIQYF.

The genes are TRBV13 and TRBJ2-7, with 8 bases aligning to TRBD1. The CDR3 has 12 residues. Germline trimming cut 4 bases from V and 6 bases from J; bases unmatched to any gene: 2. Germline V gene data show CDR1 as PRHDT and CDR2 as FYEKMQ (reference sequence). The DNA of the CDR3 is TGTGCCAGCAGCTCACAGGGGGGCGAGCAGTACTTC. This translates into CASSSQGGEQYF.

This clone has a handful of counts. V is TRBV18 and J is TRBJ1-4; D not certain. The V end was cut by 4 bases, the J end by 6 bases, with 33 bases between. Germline V gene sequence: CDR1 KGHSH, CDR2 LQKENI. The CDR3 is made up of 21 amino acids. CDR3 amino acids: CASSLESSTTTLVREDEKLFF. CDR3 DNA: TGTGCCAGCTCACTGGAATCAAGTACAACGACATTAGTAAGAGAAGATGAAAAACTGTTTTTT.

The chain recombines TRBV5-6 with TRBJ1-2; 9 bases map to TRBD1. The V segment lost 4 bases and the J segment 8 bases; nucleotides outside the gene matches: 12. The germline V gene has CDR1 SGHDT and CDR2 YYEEEE. This CDR3 comprises 15 residues. In nucleotides, the CDR3 is TGTGCCAGCAGCGGAGCCGGGACAGGGACTCGCGGCTACACCTTC. Protein product: CASSGAGTGTRGYTF.

V and J are TRBV30 and TRBJ1-1; D not resolved. In germline, CDR1 is GTSNPN, CDR2 SVGIG (reference sequence). This CDR3 has 12 residues. V was trimmed by 4 bases and J by 1 base, leaving 7 bases between them. CDR3 DNA: TGTGCCTGGACGTTTAAGAACACTGAAGCTTTCTTT. Its translation is CAWTFKNTEAFF.